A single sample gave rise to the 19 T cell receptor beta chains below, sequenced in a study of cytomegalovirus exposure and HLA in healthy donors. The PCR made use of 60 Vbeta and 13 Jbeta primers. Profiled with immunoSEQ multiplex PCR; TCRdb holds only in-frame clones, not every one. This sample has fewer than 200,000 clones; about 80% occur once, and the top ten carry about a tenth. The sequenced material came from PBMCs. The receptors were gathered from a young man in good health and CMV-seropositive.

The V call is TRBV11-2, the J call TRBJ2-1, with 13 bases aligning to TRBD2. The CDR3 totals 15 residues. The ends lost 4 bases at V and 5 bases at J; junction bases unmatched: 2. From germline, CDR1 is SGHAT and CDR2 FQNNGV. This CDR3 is CASSSGLAGNNEQFF. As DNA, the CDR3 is TGTGCCAGCAGCTCGGGACTAGCGGGGAACAATGAGCAGTTCTTC. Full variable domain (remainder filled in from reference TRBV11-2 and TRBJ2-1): EAGVAQSPRYKIIEKRQSVAFWCNPISGHATLYWYQQILGQGPKLLIQFQNNGVVDDSQLPKDRFSAERLKGVDSTLKIQPAKLEDSAVYLCASSSGLAGNNEQFFGPGTRLTVL.

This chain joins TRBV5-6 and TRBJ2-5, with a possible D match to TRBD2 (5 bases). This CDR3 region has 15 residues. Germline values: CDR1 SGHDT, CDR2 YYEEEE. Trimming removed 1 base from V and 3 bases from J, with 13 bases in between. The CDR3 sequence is CASSLTGGPEETQYF. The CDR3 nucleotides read TGTGCCAGCAGCTTGACCGGAGGACCCGAAGAGACCCAGTACTTC.

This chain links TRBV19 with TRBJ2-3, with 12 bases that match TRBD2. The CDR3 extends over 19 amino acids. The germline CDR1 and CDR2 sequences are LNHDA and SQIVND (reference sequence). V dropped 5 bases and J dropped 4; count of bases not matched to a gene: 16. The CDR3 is CASSPGPRTSGTISDTQYF. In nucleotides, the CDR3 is TGTGCCAGTAGTCCGGGCCCGAGGACTAGCGGGACCATCTCAGATACGCAGTATTTT.

In DNA form, the CDR3 reads TGCGCCAGCAGCCAGTTCTCGGCGGGAGTGGCCTACGAGCAGTACTTC. It translates to CASSQFSAGVAYEQYF. The rearrangement joins TRBV4-1 to TRBJ2-7; 7 nucleotides match TRBD2. J was trimmed by 2 bases and V by 3 bases; bases with no gene match: 10. This CDR3 has 16 residues. CDR1 and CDR2 (germline): MGHRA, YSYEKL.

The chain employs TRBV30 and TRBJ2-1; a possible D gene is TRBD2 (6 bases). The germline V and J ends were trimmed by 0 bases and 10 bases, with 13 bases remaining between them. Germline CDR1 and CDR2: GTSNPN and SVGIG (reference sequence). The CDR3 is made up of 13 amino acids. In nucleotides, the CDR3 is TGTGCCTGGAGTGTACGCCTACTAGCAGAGCAGTTCTTC. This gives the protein CAWSVRLLAEQFF.

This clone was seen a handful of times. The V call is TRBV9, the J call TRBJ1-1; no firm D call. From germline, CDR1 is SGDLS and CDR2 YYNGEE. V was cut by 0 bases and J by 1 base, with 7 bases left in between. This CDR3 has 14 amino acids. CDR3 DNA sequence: TGTGCCAGCAGCGTAGATGAGGGGAACACTGAAGCTTTCTTT. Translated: CASSVDEGNTEAFF.

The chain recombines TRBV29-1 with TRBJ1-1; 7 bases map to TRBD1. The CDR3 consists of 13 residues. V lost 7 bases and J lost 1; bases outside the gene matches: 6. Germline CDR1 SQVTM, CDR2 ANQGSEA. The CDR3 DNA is TGCAGCGCCGGCGGGACAGCGAACACTGAAGCTTTCTTT. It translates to CSAGGTANTEAFF.

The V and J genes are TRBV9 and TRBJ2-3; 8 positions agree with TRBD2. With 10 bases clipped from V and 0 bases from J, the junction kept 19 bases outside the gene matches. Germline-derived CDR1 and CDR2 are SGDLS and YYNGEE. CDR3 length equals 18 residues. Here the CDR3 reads CAAKGGAGGPTSTDTQYF. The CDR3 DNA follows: TGTGCCGCAAAGGGGGGCGCGGGAGGACCGACTAGCACAGATACGCAGTATTTT.

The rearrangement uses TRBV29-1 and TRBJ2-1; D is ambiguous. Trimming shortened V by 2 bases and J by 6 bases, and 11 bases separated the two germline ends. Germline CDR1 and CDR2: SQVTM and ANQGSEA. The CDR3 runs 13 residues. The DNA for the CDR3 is TGCAGCGTTGAATGGGTAGACTTCAATGAGCAGTTCTTC. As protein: CSVEWVDFNEQFF.

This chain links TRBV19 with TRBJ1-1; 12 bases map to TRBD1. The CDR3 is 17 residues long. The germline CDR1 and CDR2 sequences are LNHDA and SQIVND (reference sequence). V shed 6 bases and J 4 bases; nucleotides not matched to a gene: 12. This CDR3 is CASSPGTGGTLGTEAFF. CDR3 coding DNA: TGTGCCAGTAGCCCTGGGACAGGGGGCACTTTGGGCACTGAAGCTTTCTTT.

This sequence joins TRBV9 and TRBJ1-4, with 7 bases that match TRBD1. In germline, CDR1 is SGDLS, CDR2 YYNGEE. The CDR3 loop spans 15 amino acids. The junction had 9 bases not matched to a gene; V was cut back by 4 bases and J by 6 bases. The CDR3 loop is CASSRRQGVDEKLFF. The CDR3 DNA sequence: TGTGCCAGCAGCCGACGACAGGGAGTGGATGAAAAACTGTTTTTT.

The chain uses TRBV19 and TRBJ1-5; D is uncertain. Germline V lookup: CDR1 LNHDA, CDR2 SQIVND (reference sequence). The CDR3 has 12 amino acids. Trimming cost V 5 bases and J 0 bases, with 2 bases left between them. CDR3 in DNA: TGTGCCAGTAGTTATAGCAATCAGCCCCAGCATTTT. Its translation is CASSYSNQPQHF. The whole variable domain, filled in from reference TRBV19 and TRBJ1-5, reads DGGITQSPKYLFRKEGQNVTLSCEQNLNHDAMYWYRQDPGQGLRLIYYSQIVNDFQKGDIAEGYSVSREKKESFPLTVTSAQKNPTAFYLCASSYSNQPQHFGDGTRLSIL.

The CDR3 region is CASSVDGTGGGSPLHF. In nucleotides, the CDR3 is TGTGCCAGCAGCGTAGATGGGACAGGTGGAGGTTCACCCCTCCACTTT. The chain couples TRBV9 to TRBJ1-6; 8 bases line up with TRBD1. With 0 bases clipped from V and 9 bases from J, the junction kept 8 bases outside the gene matches. CDR3 size: 16 residues. CDR1 is SGDLS and CDR2 is YYNGEE in the germline V gene.

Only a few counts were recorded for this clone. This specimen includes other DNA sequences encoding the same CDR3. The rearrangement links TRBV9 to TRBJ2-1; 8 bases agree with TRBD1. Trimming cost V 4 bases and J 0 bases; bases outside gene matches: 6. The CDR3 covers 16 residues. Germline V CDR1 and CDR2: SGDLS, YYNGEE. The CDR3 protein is CASSTRTGSSYNEQFF. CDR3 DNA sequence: TGTGCCAGCAGCACCCGGACAGGGAGCTCCTACAATGAGCAGTTCTTC.

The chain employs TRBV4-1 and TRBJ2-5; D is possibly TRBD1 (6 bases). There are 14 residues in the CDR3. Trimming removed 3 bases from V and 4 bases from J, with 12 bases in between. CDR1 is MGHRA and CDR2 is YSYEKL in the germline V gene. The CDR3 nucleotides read TGCGCCAGCAGCCAGGTTCAGGGGAGAGAGACCCAGTACTTC. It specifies CASSQVQGRETQYF.

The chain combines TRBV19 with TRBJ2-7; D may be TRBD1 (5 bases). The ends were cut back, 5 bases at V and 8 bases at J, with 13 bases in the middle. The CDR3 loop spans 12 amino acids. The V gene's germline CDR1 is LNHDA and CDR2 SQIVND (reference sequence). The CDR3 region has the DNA TGTGCCAGTAGTTTGGGGCTCGGCCAGCAGTACTTC. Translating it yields CASSLGLGQQYF.

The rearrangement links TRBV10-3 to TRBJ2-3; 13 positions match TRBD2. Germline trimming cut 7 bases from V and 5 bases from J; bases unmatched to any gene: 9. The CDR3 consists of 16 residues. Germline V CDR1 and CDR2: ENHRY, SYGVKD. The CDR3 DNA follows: TGTGCCATCACCTCACTAGCGGGAGGGCCCGGAGATACGCAGTATTTT. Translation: CAITSLAGGPGDTQYF.

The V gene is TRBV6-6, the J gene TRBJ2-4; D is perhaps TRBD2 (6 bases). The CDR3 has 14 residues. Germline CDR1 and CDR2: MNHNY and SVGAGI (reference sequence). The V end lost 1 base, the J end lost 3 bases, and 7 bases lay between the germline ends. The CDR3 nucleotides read TGTGCCAGCAGTTACTACGGGGGCAAAAACATTCAGTACTTC. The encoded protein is CASSYYGGKNIQYF.

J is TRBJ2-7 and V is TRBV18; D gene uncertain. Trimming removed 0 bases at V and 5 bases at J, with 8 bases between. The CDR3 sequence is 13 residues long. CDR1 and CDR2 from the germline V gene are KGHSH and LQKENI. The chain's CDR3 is CASSPPVSDEQYF. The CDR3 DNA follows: TGTGCCAGCTCACCACCTGTGTCGGACGAGCAGTACTTC.